The 30 T cell receptor beta chains below all came from one sample that was sequenced in a study of cytomegalovirus exposure and HLA in healthy donors. Vbeta (60) and Jbeta (13) primers were used in the PCR. Repertoires were generated with immunoSEQ multiplex PCR, while TCRdb's copy carries only in-frame clones and drops some. The sample lists roughly 100,000 clones, more than 65% occurring once. What was sequenced was PBMCs. Receptors were obtained from a boy between 5 and 17 years old in good health and CMV-seronegative.

The chain carries TRBV6-6 and TRBJ2-5; 7 bases align to TRBD1. The length of the CDR3 is 13 residues. The germline gives CDR1 MNHNY, CDR2 SVGAGI (reference sequence). J gave up 1 base and V 6 bases, and 2 bases lay outside the gene matches. CDR3 nucleotide sequence: TGTGCCAGCAGGGCAGGGGGCCAAGAGACCCAGTACTTC. It is translated as CASRAGGQETQYF.

The chain has TRBV7-2 and TRBJ2-7; D is possibly TRBD1 (6 bases). Germline V gene sequence: CDR1 SGHTA, CDR2 FQGNSA. V lost 5 bases to trimming and J lost 5 bases, with 10 bases between them. The CDR3 is made up of 12 amino acids. The DNA of the CDR3 is TGTGCCAGCAGCATACAGGGCGACGAGCAGTACTTC. Protein product: CASSIQGDEQYF.

The chain employs TRBV29-1 and TRBJ2-3, with D possibly TRBD2 on 6 matching bases. Trimming stripped 4 bases from V and 4 bases from J, with 15 bases between. CDR3 size: 14 residues. Germline-derived CDR1 and CDR2 are SQVTM and ANQGSEA. CDR3 DNA sequence: TGCAGCGTTGGGGGACTGAGGGTCCCAGATACGCAGTATTTT. Translation gives CSVGGLRVPDTQYF.

This clone was seen once. The chain employs TRBV5-6 and TRBJ2-5; maybe TRBD2 (6 bases). Trimming pared 0 bases from V and 3 bases from J, leaving 15 bases between. There are 16 residues in the CDR3. CDR1 SGHDT and CDR2 YYEEEE come from the germline V gene. The CDR3 is CASSLVWSSSEETQYF. The CDR3 DNA follows: TGTGCCAGCAGCTTGGTTTGGTCTTCTAGCGAAGAGACCCAGTACTTC. Full variable domain (rest looked up from reference TRBV5-6 and TRBJ2-5): DAGVTQSPTHLIKTRGQQVTLRCSPKSGHDTVSWYQQALGQGPQFIFQYYEEEERQRGNFPDRFSGHQFPNYSSELNVNALLLGDSALYLCASSLVWSSSEETQYFGPGTRLLVL.

This chain links TRBV7-3 with TRBJ2-2, with D possibly TRBD1 on 5 matching bases. Germline V lookup: CDR1 SGHTA, CDR2 FQGTGA. V was cut by 2 bases and J by 7 bases, with 11 bases left in between. CDR3 length: 14 amino acids. In nucleotides, the CDR3 is TGTGCCAGCAGCTTATCAGGGTCTGGCGGGGAGCTGTTTTTT. Translation: CASSLSGSGGELFF.

V usage is TRBV28 and J usage is TRBJ1-5; D might be TRBD1 (6 bases). The CDR3 totals 17 residues. Trimming pared 6 bases from V and 0 bases from J, leaving 18 bases between. Germline V gives CDR1 MDHEN, CDR2 SYDVKM. The CDR3 region is CASRRMGEGVSNQPQHF. The CDR3 DNA follows: TGTGCCAGCAGGCGTATGGGGGAGGGGGTTAGCAATCAGCCCCAGCATTTT.

The chain links TRBV11-2 to TRBJ2-7; tentative D call: TRBD1 (6 bases). The CDR3 consists of 14 residues. V was trimmed by 5 bases and J by 2 bases, leaving 13 bases between them. Germline CDR1 and CDR2: SGHAT and FQNNGV. CDR3 DNA sequence: TGTGCCAGCAGCCCCTCGACAGGTGCCTACGAGCAGTACTTC. Translating gives CASSPSTGAYEQYF.

This clone was counted a few times. The chain has TRBV7-2 and TRBJ1-1, with no clear D. Germline CDR1 SGHTA, CDR2 FQGNSA. The CDR3 consists of 15 residues. Trimming cost V 1 base and J 0 bases, with 9 bases left between them. CDR3 sequence: CASSLVGGVNTEAFF. DNA for the CDR3: TGTGCCAGCAGCTTAGTTGGCGGGGTGAACACTGAAGCTTTCTTT.

This chain links TRBV19 with TRBJ2-7; D is perhaps TRBD1 (6 bases). V was clipped by 2 bases and J by 1 base, with 12 bases between them. CDR3 size: 15 residues. CDR1 is LNHDA, CDR2 SQIVND, per germline (reference sequence). The CDR3 loop reads CASSILKGVSYEQYF. The CDR3 bases are TGTGCCAGTAGTATACTAAAGGGGGTTTCCTACGAGCAGTACTTC.

This rearrangement joins TRBV28 to TRBJ2-1; 7 nucleotides line up with TRBD2. The V and J ends lost 5 bases and 7 bases, in that order; junction bases with no gene match: 11. CDR3 length equals 15 residues. CDR1 MDHEN and CDR2 SYDVKM come from the germline V gene. CDR3 sequence: CASSAWGGRQNEQFF. DNA of the CDR3: TGTGCCAGCAGTGCTTGGGGCGGGAGACAGAATGAGCAGTTCTTC. The full variable domain, rest sourced from reference TRBV28 and TRBJ2-1, is DVKVTQSSRYLVKRTGEKVFLECVQDMDHENMFWYRQDPGLGLRLIYFSYDVKMKEKGDIPEGYSVSREKKERFSLILESASTNQTSMYLCASSAWGGRQNEQFFGPGTRLTVL.

This rearrangement joins TRBV7-6 to TRBJ1-5; 9 positions agree with TRBD1. Germline assignment: CDR1 SGHVS and CDR2 FNYEAQ. The V segment lost 0 bases and the J segment 6 bases; nucleotides outside the gene matches: 6. The CDR3 loop spans 16 amino acids. CDR3 nucleotides: TGTGCCAGCAGCTTAGCGCCGGGACAGGGAGGTCAGCCCCAGCATTTT. This codes for CASSLAPGQGGQPQHF.

This clone has a handful of counts. The chain recombines TRBV27 with TRBJ1-1; the match to TRBD1 covers 12 bases. CDR1 MNHEY and CDR2 SMNVEV come from the germline V gene (reference sequence). This CDR3 contains 15 residues. Trimming cost V 5 bases and J 4 bases; bases outside gene matches: 5. CDR3: CASSPRDRGPTEAFF. The CDR3 coding sequence is TGTGCCAGCAGTCCCCGGGACAGGGGGCCCACTGAAGCTTTCTTT.

The chain couples TRBV28 to TRBJ1-2; TRBD1 matches 8 bases. Trimming at V came to 5 bases and at J to 0 bases, leaving 2 bases not matched to a gene. The CDR3 totals 14 residues. Per the germline V gene, CDR1 is MDHEN and CDR2 is SYDVKM. The CDR3 DNA reads as TGTGCCAGCAGTGTACAGGGGGCTAACTATGGCTACACCTTC. Translated: CASSVQGANYGYTF.

This chain links TRBV27 with TRBJ1-1; D is uncertain. V lost 3 bases to trimming and J lost 2 bases, with 10 bases between them. There are 14 residues in the CDR3. The germline V gene has CDR1 MNHEY and CDR2 SMNVEV (reference sequence). This chain's CDR3 is CASSFTRSNTEAFF. The DNA of the CDR3 is TGTGCCAGCAGTTTTACCCGGAGTAACACTGAAGCTTTCTTT.

The rearrangement links TRBV28 to TRBJ2-7, with D perhaps TRBD2 (6 bases). V was trimmed by 3 bases and J by 0 bases, leaving 12 bases between them. The V gene's germline CDR1 is MDHEN and CDR2 SYDVKM. CDR3 length: 15 amino acids. DNA for the CDR3: TGTGCCAGCAGTTTGTGGGGGGTCCTCTCCTACGAGCAGTACTTC. Its translation: CASSLWGVLSYEQYF.

The chain uses TRBV9 and TRBJ2-2; no firm D call. The CDR3 extends over 15 amino acids. Trimming stripped 1 base from V and 1 base from J, with 8 bases between. Germline loops: CDR1 SGDLS, CDR2 YYNGEE. DNA of the CDR3: TGTGCCAGCAGCGTACGCCTAGGGAACACCGGGGAGCTGTTTTTT. The encoded protein is CASSVRLGNTGELFF.

CDR3 DNA sequence: TGTGCCAGCAGCCAATACCGGGTCGCCTACGAGCAGTACTTC. This gives the protein CASSQYRVAYEQYF. This chain uses TRBV16 with TRBJ2-7; D remains unclear. Per germline, CDR1 KGHSY and CDR2 FQNENV. The V gene lost 1 base and the J gene lost 2 bases, with 9 bases spanning the gap. There are 14 residues in the CDR3.

V and J are TRBV5-1 and TRBJ2-5, with 7 bases aligning to TRBD1. CDR1 is SGHRS and CDR2 is YFSETQ in the germline V gene. This CDR3 is 15 amino acids long. V lost 0 bases, J lost 5 bases, and 7 bases stayed unmatched. The CDR3 DNA reads TGCGCCAGCAGCTTGGGGCCCGGGACAGCTGAGACCCAGTACTTC. It encodes CASSLGPGTAETQYF.

This clone occurred once. Since no conserved phenylalanine or tryptophan closes the CDR3, a read error is the likely cause. No DNA is shown, since the ends of the CDR3 on it are uncertain; the CDR3 is the one TCRdb lists. The V and J genes are TRBV30 and TRBJ1-1; TRBD1, the table's D call, lacks a check against the DNA. Including both end residues, the CDR3 is 11 amino acids long. Germline V gene lookup returns CDR1 GTSNPN and CDR2 SVGIG (reference sequence). The CDR3 reads CAWSRDTEALV.

The V gene is TRBV6-1, the J gene TRBJ2-5; no clear D gene. V was trimmed by 2 bases and J by 4 bases, leaving 14 bases between them. The CDR3 is made up of 15 amino acids. The V gene's germline CDR1 is MNHNS and CDR2 SASEGT. The CDR3: CASSERGFPPETQYF. Here the CDR3 DNA reads TGTGCCAGCAGTGAACGAGGCTTTCCCCCAGAGACCCAGTACTTC.

This clone has just one count. The chain links TRBV6-1 to TRBJ1-2, with D hard to call. Germline V CDR1 and CDR2: MNHNS, SASEGT. Trimming took off 4 bases at V and 7 bases at J, with 7 bases between the two ends. This CDR3 is built from 11 residues. The CDR3 protein is CASSASRGYTF. CDR3 in DNA: TGTGCCAGCAGTGCCAGTCGTGGCTACACCTTC.

The sample holds a few counts of this clone. This sequence joins TRBV30 and TRBJ2-1; TRBD2 is a possible D gene (6 bases). The V gene's germline CDR1 is GTSNPN and CDR2 SVGIG (reference sequence). Trimming stripped 1 base from V and 6 bases from J, with 19 bases between. The CDR3 extends over 16 amino acids. CDR3 sequence: CAWSASPGTALNEQFF. CDR3 nucleotides: TGTGCCTGGAGTGCTTCTCCGGGGACTGCCCTCAATGAGCAGTTCTTC.

A single count supports this clone. One end of the junction is discordant with germline, which a read error may explain. The J gene is TRBJ1-1, the V gene TRBV4-1; D possibly corresponds to TRBD1 (6 bases). This CDR3 is 14 amino acids long. Germline CDR1 reads MGHRA; CDR2 reads YSYEKL. The CDR3 protein is CASGQVGGRTEAFF. CDR3 nucleotide sequence: TGCGCCAGCGGCCAAGTCGGGGGGCGGACTGAAGCTTTCTTT.

This clone was counted a single time. The chain recombines TRBV7-5 with TRBJ1-1; the table's D call of TRBD1 was not tested on the DNA. TRBV7-5 represents a pseudogene. The CDR3 runs 14 residues. CDR3 residues: CVRSKGQGNTEAFF. As DNA, the CDR3 is TGTGTCAGAAGCAAGGGACAGGGGAACACTGAAGCTTTCTTT.

The genes are TRBV15 and TRBJ1-2, with a tentative D call TRBD1 (5 bases). CDR3 length: 15 amino acids. V gave up 2 bases and J gave up 6 bases, with 16 bases separating them. Per the germline V gene, CDR1 is LNHNV and CDR2 is YYDKDF (reference sequence). The CDR3 loop reads CATSRKGMAGDGYTF. The DNA of the CDR3 is TGTGCCACCAGCAGAAAGGGGATGGCTGGGGATGGCTACACCTTC.

This clone is a singleton in its sample. The rearrangement links TRBV28 to TRBJ1-2; D remains ambiguous. Germline V CDR1 and CDR2: MDHEN, SYDVKM. The germline V and J ends were trimmed by 6 bases and 1 base, with 12 bases remaining between them. The CDR3 length is 14 residues. The CDR3 DNA reads TGTGCCAGCAGCCGAGATTTACTTAACTATGGCTACACCTTC. Translated, it gives CASSRDLLNYGYTF.

The CDR3 nucleotides read TGCGCCAGCAGCCCCCGGACAGGGGGGAAGAACGAGCAGTACTTC. Translation gives CASSPRTGGKNEQYF. V gene TRBV5-1 combines with J gene TRBJ2-7, with TRBD1 identical over 10 bases. Per the germline V gene, CDR1 is SGHRS and CDR2 is YFSETQ. V shed 4 bases, J shed 5 bases, and the junction held 9 bases outside the gene matches. This CDR3 is built from 15 residues.

The chain has TRBV2 and TRBJ1-5; D uncertain. V was shortened by 6 bases and J by 0 bases, with 12 bases between the two germline ends. This CDR3 comprises 15 residues. Germline CDR1 is SNHLY and CDR2 is FYNNEI. CDR3 sequence (DNA): TGTGCCAGCAGCGGTTCCTCCCTTAGCAATCAGCCCCAGCATTTT. Translating gives CASSGSSLSNQPQHF. The full variable domain, with the rest looked up from reference TRBV2 and TRBJ1-5, is EPEVTQTPSHQVTQMGQEVILRCVPISNHLYFYWYRQILGQKVEFLVSFYNNEISEKSEIFDDQFSVERPDGSNFTLKIRSTKLEDSAMYFCASSGSSLSNQPQHFGDGTRLSIL.

A few counts support this clone. The chain combines TRBV2 with TRBJ2-7; 9 nucleotides line up with TRBD1. Germline V gives CDR1 SNHLY, CDR2 FYNNEI. The V segment lost 6 bases and the J segment 6 bases; nucleotides outside the gene matches: 9. The CDR3 is 14 amino acids. CDR3 amino acids: CASRFRDRVSEQYF. The CDR3 coding sequence is TGTGCCAGCAGATTCCGGGACAGGGTTTCCGAGCAGTACTTC.

This chain links TRBV18 with TRBJ2-3, with 9 bases matching TRBD2. The CDR3 is 16 amino acids. Unmatched junction bases numbered 4, after V lost 3 bases and J lost 0 bases. Germline CDR1 is KGHSH and CDR2 is LQKENI. The CDR3 region is CASSPLTSGSTDTQYF. As DNA, the CDR3 is TGTGCCAGCTCACCCCTAACTAGCGGGAGCACAGATACGCAGTATTTT.